The TCR beta chain under discussion was sequenced for a study of T-cell memory formation after mild COVID-19. Overall study context: For the most part, TCR clusters were specific to one donor. The study, taken as a whole, reports: Confirmation was lacking for SARS-CoV-2 specificity of second-wave clones that peaked on day 37. CD4+ contracting clones were mainly CM and EM; CD8+ ones, EMRA. Day 15 to 85 contracting clones showed balanced CD4/CD8; later expanders leaned CD4+.

The ends were cut back, 5 bases at V and 4 bases at J, with 14 bases in the middle. CDR1 and CDR2 (germline): MNHNS, SASEGT. There are 14 residues in the CDR3. TCRdb recomputed calls from the 5' RACE reads with MiXCR, one row per CDR3 protein. This table holds 350,000 or so distinct CDR3 sequences, 20% found once. This clonotype appeared a few times. The antigen is not known. The chain links TRBV6-1 to TRBJ1-1; the D gene is possibly TRBD1 (6 bases). The receptor comes from a man younger than 35 who had mild COVID-19 (a few samples of this study predate the infection). Cell type and time point are not known. Material for sequencing was PBMCs or a T cell subset sorted from them (not recorded which). CDR3 region: CASSRQAPATEAFF. In DNA, the CDR3 is TGTGCCAGCAGTCGACAGGCGCCAGCCACTGAAGCTTTCTTT.